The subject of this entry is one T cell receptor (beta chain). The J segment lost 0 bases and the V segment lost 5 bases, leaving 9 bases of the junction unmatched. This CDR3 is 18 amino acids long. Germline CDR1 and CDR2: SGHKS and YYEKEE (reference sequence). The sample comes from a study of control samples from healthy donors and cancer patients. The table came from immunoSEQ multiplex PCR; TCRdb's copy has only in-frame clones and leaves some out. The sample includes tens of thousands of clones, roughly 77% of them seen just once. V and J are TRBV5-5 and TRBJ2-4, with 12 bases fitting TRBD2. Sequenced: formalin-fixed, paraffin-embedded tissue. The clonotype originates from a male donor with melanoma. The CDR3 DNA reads TGTGCCAGCAGTACGACTAGCGGGAGTGAGGGAGCCAAAAACATTCAGTACTTC. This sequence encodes CASSTTSGSEGAKNIQYF.